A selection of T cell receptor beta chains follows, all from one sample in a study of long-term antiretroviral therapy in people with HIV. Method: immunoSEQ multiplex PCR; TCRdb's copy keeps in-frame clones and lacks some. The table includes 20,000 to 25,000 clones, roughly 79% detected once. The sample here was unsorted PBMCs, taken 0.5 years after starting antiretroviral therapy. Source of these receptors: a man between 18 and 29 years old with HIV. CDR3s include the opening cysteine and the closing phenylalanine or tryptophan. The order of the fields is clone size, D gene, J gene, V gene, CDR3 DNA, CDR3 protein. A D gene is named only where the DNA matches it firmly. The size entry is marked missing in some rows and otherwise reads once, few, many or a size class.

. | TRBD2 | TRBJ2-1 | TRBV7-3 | TGTGCCAGCAGCTTAAATCCAGCGGGGAGCTCCTACAATGAGCAGTTCTTC | CASSLNPAGSSYNEQFF
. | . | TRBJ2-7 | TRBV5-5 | TGTGCCAGCAGCTCGGGACCGGCCGGGGATTACGAGCAGTACTTC | CASSSGPAGDYEQYF
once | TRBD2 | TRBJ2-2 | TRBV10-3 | TGTGCCATCACCGGAGGACTAGCTAGCGGGGAGCTGTTTTTT | CAITGGLASGELFF
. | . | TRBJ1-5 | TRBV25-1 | TGTGCCAGCTCAGACAGATCCAATCAGCCCCAGCATTTT | CASSDRSNQPQHF
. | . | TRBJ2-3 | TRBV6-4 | TGTGCCAGCAGTGACTCACGCACAGATACGCAGTATTTT | CASSDSRTDTQYF
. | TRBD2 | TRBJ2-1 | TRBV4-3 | TGCGCCAGCAGCCAAGTGTCTCTAGCGGGAGGGCCGCACAATGAGCAGTTCTTC | CASSQVSLAGGPHNEQFF
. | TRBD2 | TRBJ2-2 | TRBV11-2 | TGTGCCAGCAGCTTAGGAGGCGGGGGGAAAGTCGGGGAGCTGTTTTTT | CASSLGGGGKVGELFF
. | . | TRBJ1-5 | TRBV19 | TGTGCCAGTACCTCCCGGGCAGACCAGCCCCAGCATTTT | CASTSRADQPQHF
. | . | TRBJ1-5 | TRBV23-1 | TGCGCCAGCAGTCAAAAAGGGTGGCATCAGCCCCAGCATTTT | CASSQKGWHQPQHF
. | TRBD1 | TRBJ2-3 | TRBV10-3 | TGTGCCATCAGTGGCTGGGGACAGGGGGCTGGAGATACGCAGTATTTT | CAISGWGQGAGDTQYF
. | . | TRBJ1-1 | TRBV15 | TGTGCCACCAGTCCCTTTTTAATGAACACTGAAGCTTTCTTT | CATSPFLMNTEAFF
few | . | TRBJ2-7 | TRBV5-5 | TGTGCCAGCAGCTTCACAGATTACGAGCAGTACTTC | CASSFTDYEQYF
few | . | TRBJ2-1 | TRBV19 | TGTGCCAGTAGTATAGCAGCCAGGTCCTACAATGAGCAGTTCTTC | CASSIAARSYNEQFF
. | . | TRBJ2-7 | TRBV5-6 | TGTGCCAGCAGTTCCGGGGGAAACTCCTACGAGCAGTACTTC | CASSSGGNSYEQYF
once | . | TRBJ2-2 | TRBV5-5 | TGTGCCGGACGACAGGACCCCACCGGGGAGCTGTTTTTT | CAGRQDPTGELFF
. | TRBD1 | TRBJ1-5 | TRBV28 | TGTGCCAGCAGTTCGGGGACAGTTGACAATCAGCCCCAGCATTTT | CASSSGTVDNQPQHF
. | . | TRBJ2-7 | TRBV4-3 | TGCGCCAGCAGCCAAGTCTTGTCACAAGGGGAATACGAGCAGTACTTC | CASSQVLSQGEYEQYF
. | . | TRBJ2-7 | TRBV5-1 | TGCGCCAGCAGCTTGGAATCGGCAGGGTGGGACGAGCAGTACTTC | CASSLESAGWDEQYF
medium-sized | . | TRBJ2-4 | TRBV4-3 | TGCGCCAGCAGCCACCGGGACGCCCGGGGGTACTTC | CASSHRDARGYF
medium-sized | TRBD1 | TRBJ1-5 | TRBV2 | TGTGCCAGCAGTGGGAGGACAGGTAATCAGCCCCAGCATTTT | CASSGRTGNQPQHF
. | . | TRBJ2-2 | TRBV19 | TGTGCCAGTAGTATAGTAGGCGAGCGGGAGCTGTTTTTT | CASSIVGERELFF
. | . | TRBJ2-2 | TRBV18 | TGTGCCAGCTCACCAAGGGGTAGCGGATATCTCACCGGGGAGCTGTTTTTT | CASSPRGSGYLTGELFF
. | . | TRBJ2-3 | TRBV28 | TGTGCCAGCAGTTTGAGCGGAGGGGGGGCAGATACGCAGTATTTT | CASSLSGGGADTQYF
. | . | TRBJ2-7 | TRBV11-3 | TGTGCCAGCAGTTCAGATCCCCGGAACGAGCAGTACTTC | CASSSDPRNEQYF
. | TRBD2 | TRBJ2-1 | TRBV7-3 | TGTGCCAGCAGCTTAGGGGTTGGCGGGAGGGGAAATGAGCAGTTCTTC | CASSLGVGGRGNEQFF
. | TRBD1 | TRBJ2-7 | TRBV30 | TGTGCCTGGAGTGATACTACAGGGGCCGAGCAGTACTTC | CAWSDTTGAEQYF
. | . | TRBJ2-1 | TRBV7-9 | TGTGCCAGCAGCTTAACGGGATTGGATGAGCAGTTCTTC | CASSLTGLDEQFF
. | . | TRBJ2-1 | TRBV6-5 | TGTGCCAGCAGTTGGGGGGAGAGGGGGGAGCAGTTCTTC | CASSWGERGEQFF
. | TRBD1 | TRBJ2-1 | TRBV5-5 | TGTGCCAGCAGCCTCGGGACAGACAATGAGCAGTTCTTC | CASSLGTDNEQFF
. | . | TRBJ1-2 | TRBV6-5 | TGTGCCAGCAGTTATTGGGGGGGCTCTTCCTATGGCTACACCTTC | CASSYWGGSSYGYTF
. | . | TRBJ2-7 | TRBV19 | TGTGCCAGTAGTCCAGGGACGTATGGATCCTACGAGCAGTACTTC | CASSPGTYGSYEQYF
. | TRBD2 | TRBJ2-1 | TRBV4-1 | TGCGCCAGCGAGGAGCGGGAGGGCCTCAATGAGCAGTTCTTC | CASEEREGLNEQFF
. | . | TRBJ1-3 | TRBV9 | TGTGCCAGCAGCTTCATGGATGCAGCTAGTAGCTCCGGAAACACCATATATTTT | CASSFMDAASSSGNTIYF
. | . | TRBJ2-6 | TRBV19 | TGTGCCAGTAGTATCTCCCAGACCGGCGTCCTGACTTTC | CASSISQTGVLTF
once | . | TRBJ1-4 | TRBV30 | TGTGCCTGGGATGGGGGGCCTAATGAAAAACTGTTTTTT | CAWDGGPNEKLFF
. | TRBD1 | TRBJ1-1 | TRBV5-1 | TGCGCCAGCAGCCCGGGACAGCCTAACACTGAAGCTTTCTTT | CASSPGQPNTEAFF
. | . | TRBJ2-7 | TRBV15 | TGTGCCACCAGCAGAGAGTTCGGGACAAACTACGAGCAGTACTTC | CATSREFGTNYEQYF
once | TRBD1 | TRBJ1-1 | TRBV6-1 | TGTGCCAGCAGTGGAAAAGACAGGGCCTTTTCTGAAGCTTTCTTT | CASSGKDRAFSEAFF
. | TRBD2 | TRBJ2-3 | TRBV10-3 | TGTGCCATCAGTGAGGGATCCCTAGCGGGATGGGCAGATACGCAGTATTTT | CAISEGSLAGWADTQYF
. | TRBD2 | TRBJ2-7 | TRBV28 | TGTGCCAGCAGTTTACAGCGGGAGGCCTACGAGCAGTACTTC | CASSLQREAYEQYF
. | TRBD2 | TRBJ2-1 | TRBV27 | TGTGCCAGCAGTTTACCGAGCGGGAAGTCCTACAATGAGCAGTTCTTC | CASSLPSGKSYNEQFF
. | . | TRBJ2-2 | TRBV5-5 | TGTGCCAGCACCACACTCCCCAAGTATAGCGGCGCCCGATCGACCGGGGAGCTGTTTTTT | CASTTLPKYSGARSTGELFF
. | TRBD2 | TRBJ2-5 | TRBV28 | TGTGCCAGCAGTTCTGGACTAGATCAAGAGACCCAGTACTTC | CASSSGLDQETQYF
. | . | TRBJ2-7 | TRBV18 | TGTGCCAGCTCACCACGCAACGAGCAGTACTTC | CASSPRNEQYF
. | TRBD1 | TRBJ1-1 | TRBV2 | TGTGCCAGCGGAGGGGGCGTAAACACTGAAGCTTTCTTT | CASGGGVNTEAFF
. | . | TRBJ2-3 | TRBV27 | TGTGCCAGCAGTGTTATAACAGGGGATACGCAGTATTTT | CASSVITGDTQYF
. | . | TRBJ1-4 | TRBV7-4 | TGTGCCAGCAGCCGATTCTTTACGGGGGAAAAACTGTTTTTT | CASSRFFTGEKLFF
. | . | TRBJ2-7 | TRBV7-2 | TGTGCCAGCAGCTCGGATAGTAGAACCTACGAGCAGTACTTC | CASSSDSRTYEQYF
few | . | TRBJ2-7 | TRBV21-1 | TGTGCCAGCAGCAACCGGGTCTACGAGCTTCAGCAGTACTTC | CASSNRVYELQQYF
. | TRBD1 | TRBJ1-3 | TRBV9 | TGTGCCAGCAGCATGGACGGACAGGGGGCAAACACCATATATTTT | CASSMDGQGANTIYF
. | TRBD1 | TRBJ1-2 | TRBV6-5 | TGTGCCAGCAGTTACTCCCCGGGACAGGGTTACTATGGCTACACCTTC | CASSYSPGQGYYGYTF
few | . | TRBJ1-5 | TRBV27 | TGTGCCAGCAGTTTCGGTGCGGATAATCAGCCCCAGCATTTT | CASSFGADNQPQHF